This passage covers 21 T cell receptor beta chains from one sample sequenced in a study of cytomegalovirus exposure and HLA in healthy donors. In the PCR, 60 Vbeta and 13 Jbeta primers were used. The repertoire was sequenced with immunoSEQ multiplex PCR; TCRdb's copy has only in-frame clones and lacks some. Of roughly 130,000 clones listed, roughly 82% were seen once; the top ten hold approximately 2.6%. The sequenced sample consisted of PBMCs. The receptors derive from a man over 45 in good health and CMV-seronegative.

The rearrangement links TRBV7-8 to TRBJ1-5; D gene ambiguous. This CDR3 contains 13 residues. V dropped 1 base and J dropped 8 bases, with 9 bases sitting between them. Germline V gene data show CDR1 as SGHVS and CDR2 as FQNEAQ. CDR3 DNA: TGTGCCAGCAGCTTAGGCCAGTTCGAGCCCCAGCATTTT. This sequence encodes CASSLGQFEPQHF. Based on the CDR3 plus reference TRBV7-8 and TRBJ1-5, the full variable domain is GAGVSQSPRYKVAKRGQDVALRCDPISGHVSLFWYQQALGQGPEFLTYFQNEAQLDKSGLPSDRFFAERPEGSVSTLKIQRTQQEDSAVYLCASSLGQFEPQHFGDGTRLSIL.

This clone was observed once. V gene TRBV5-1 combines with J gene TRBJ2-6, with 10 bases lining up with TRBD1. Germline V lookup: CDR1 SGHRS, CDR2 YFSETQ. J was trimmed by 2 bases and V by 4 bases; bases with no gene match: 6. The CDR3 sequence is 17 residues long. CDR3 nucleotide sequence: TGCGCCAGCAGCAGCGACAGGGGGCAAGCTGGGGCCAACGTCCTGACTTTC. Translation: CASSSDRGQAGANVLTF.

The chain carries TRBV4-1 and TRBJ1-3; 9 bases match TRBD1. The CDR3 contains 16 residues. The trim removed 6 bases at V and 2 bases at J, leaving 8 bases unmatched. Germline CDR1 MGHRA, CDR2 YSYEKL. The CDR3 protein is CASRQQGAGAGNTIYF. CDR3 nucleotide sequence: TGCGCCAGCAGACAACAGGGGGCAGGGGCTGGAAACACCATATATTTT.

In the case of this clone: One end of the junction varies from germline; a read error may be responsible. The chain employs TRBV29-1 and TRBJ1-6; tentative D call: TRBD1 (6 bases). CDR1 SQVTM and CDR2 ANQGSEA come from the germline V gene. This CDR3 region has 15 residues. The CDR3 region has the DNA TGCAGCGTTTCGACAGGAGAATCCTATAATTCACCCCTCTACTTT. Encoded protein: CSVSTGESYNSPLYF.

The chain couples TRBV7-8 to TRBJ1-5, with 11 bases aligning to TRBD1. Germline V gene data show CDR1 as SGHVS and CDR2 as FQNEAQ. The CDR3 covers 16 residues. The V gene end was trimmed by 2 bases and the J gene end by 4 bases; junction bases not matched to a gene: 4. As DNA, the CDR3 is TGTGCCAGCAGCTTACTCGGGACAGGGGGGAATCAGCCCCAGCATTTT. Translated: CASSLLGTGGNQPQHF.

J is TRBJ2-3 and V is TRBV6-1; 9 nucleotides align to TRBD1. Germline V gene sequence: CDR1 MNHNS, CDR2 SASEGT. This CDR3 region has 14 residues. V lost 7 bases and J lost 5; bases outside the gene matches: 7. In DNA form, the CDR3 reads TGTGCCAGCACTAGGGACAGGGAGGGAGATACGCAGTATTTT. Translated: CASTRDREGDTQYF.

This clone was counted a single time. The V gene is TRBV7-8, the J gene TRBJ1-3, with 8 bases lining up with TRBD1. V lost 0 bases to trimming and J lost 3 bases; unmatched junction nucleotides: 10. The CDR3 extends over 18 amino acids. Germline-derived CDR1 and CDR2 are SGHVS and FQNEAQ. CDR3 in DNA: TGTGCCAGCAGCTTAGCACTTTCCAGGGGGCTTTATGGAAACACCATATATTTT. It yields the protein CASSLALSRGLYGNTIYF.

The chain links TRBV6-1 to TRBJ1-4; D is unresolved. Trimming cost V 6 bases and J 7 bases, with 18 bases left between them. This CDR3 is built from 15 residues. The germline CDR1 and CDR2 sequences are MNHNS and SASEGT. In nucleotides, the CDR3 is TGTGCCAGCAGGGTTTATCGCTCTGGGAGTGAAAAACTGTTTTTT. It translates to CASRVYRSGSEKLFF.

The CDR3 here is CASSPRLAGGGDTQYF. The CDR3 coding sequence is TGTGCCAGCAGCCCCCGACTAGCGGGGGGCGGAGATACGCAGTATTTT. The genes are TRBV5-6 and TRBJ2-3; 13 positions match TRBD2. The germline V gene encodes CDR1 SGHDT and CDR2 YYEEEE. J was trimmed by 5 bases and V by 4 bases; bases with no gene match: 7. The CDR3 length is 16 residues.

This clone appeared a single time. The chain joins TRBV7-9 to TRBJ2-3, with TRBD1 matching over 11 bases. This CDR3 is built from 17 residues. From germline, CDR1 is SEHNR and CDR2 FQNEAQ (reference sequence). Losses at the gene ends were 4 bases for V and 1 base for J; bases not matched to a gene: 7. In DNA form, the CDR3 reads TGTGCCAGCAGCTCCCCCTGGACAGGGGGCCGCACAGATACGCAGTATTTT. This encodes CASSSPWTGGRTDTQYF.

This clone was detected once. This sequence joins TRBV19 and TRBJ2-1, with 8 bases matching TRBD2. CDR3 length: 13 amino acids. Per the germline V gene, CDR1 is LNHDA and CDR2 is SQIVND (reference sequence). After removal of 2 bases from V and 8 bases from J, the junction contained 2 bases not matched to a gene. This CDR3 is CASSISGGHEQFF. In DNA form, the CDR3 reads TGTGCCAGTAGTATATCGGGGGGGCATGAGCAGTTCTTC.

This chain joins TRBV19 and TRBJ1-1; 9 bases fit TRBD1. Germline assignment: CDR1 LNHDA and CDR2 SQIVND (reference sequence). Losses at the gene ends were 2 bases for V and 4 bases for J; bases not matched to a gene: 5. CDR3 length: 15 residues. CDR3 protein: CASSITGTGLTEAFF. The DNA of the CDR3 is TGTGCCAGTAGTATAACCGGGACAGGGCTCACTGAAGCTTTCTTT.

V usage is TRBV30 and J usage is TRBJ2-1; 8 nucleotides agree with TRBD2. Trimming took 0 bases from V and 4 from J; bases not matched to a gene: 5. CDR1 and CDR2 (germline): GTSNPN, SVGIG (reference sequence). The CDR3 contains 15 residues. The CDR3 coding sequence is TGTGCCTGGAGTGTACTCGGGGGGGGGTACAATGAGCAGTTCTTC. Its protein is CAWSVLGGGYNEQFF.

The V and J genes are TRBV5-1 and TRBJ1-6; TRBD1 agrees at 8 bases. Per the germline V gene, CDR1 is SGHRS and CDR2 is YFSETQ. Trimming removed 0 bases from V and 8 bases from J; junction bases left unmatched: 1. CDR3 length: 14 amino acids. The DNA of the CDR3 is TGCGCCAGCAGCTTGGACAGGGGGGATTCACCCCTCCACTTT. Translation gives CASSLDRGDSPLHF.

CDR3 sequence (DNA): TGTGCCAGTTACAGGGGAATATCCTACAATGAGCAGTTCTTC. Encoded protein: CASYRGISYNEQFF. The rearrangement uses TRBV2 and TRBJ2-1, with TRBD1 matching 7 bases. The trim removed 9 bases at V and 1 base at J, leaving 6 bases unmatched. Germline V gene data show CDR1 as SNHLY and CDR2 as FYNNEI. The CDR3 totals 14 residues. The complete variable domain, with remaining parts taken from reference TRBV2 and TRBJ2-1, reads EPEVTQTPSHQVTQMGQEVILRCVPISNHLYFYWYRQILGQKVEFLVSFYNNEISEKSEIFDDQFSVERPDGSNFTLKIRSTKLEDSAMYFCASYRGISYNEQFFGPGTRLTVL.

The CDR3, as DNA: TGTGCCAGCAGCCAACAGGGGTACTCTGGAAACACCATATATTTT. Amino acids: CASSQQGYSGNTIYF. The chain combines TRBV7-9 with TRBJ2-2; 7 bases match TRBD1. Matching the DNA end better, TRBJ1-3 makes the J call doubtful. The CDR3 consists of 15 residues. From germline, CDR1 is SEHNR and CDR2 FQNEAQ (reference sequence).

CDR3 residues: CASSITGGSDEKLFF. The CDR3 DNA reads as TGTGCCAGTAGTATAACAGGGGGCTCGGATGAAAAACTGTTTTTT. The chain joins TRBV19 to TRBJ1-4; the match to TRBD1 covers 9 bases. The CDR3 is 15 amino acids. Germline assignment: CDR1 LNHDA and CDR2 SQIVND (reference sequence). With V trimmed by 2 bases and J by 6 bases, 4 bases remained unmatched.

This clone was counted once. This chain joins TRBV7-9 and TRBJ2-1, with D possibly being TRBD2 (6 bases). The V end was cut by 5 bases, the J end by 7 bases, with 15 bases between. This CDR3 has 14 residues. Germline CDR1 is SEHNR and CDR2 is FQNEAQ (reference sequence). CDR3 amino acids: CASSTMTSLNEQFF. CDR3 nucleotides: TGTGCCAGCAGCACAATGACTAGTTTAAATGAGCAGTTCTTC.

V usage is TRBV7-9 and J usage is TRBJ2-7; TRBD2 matches 7 bases. The junction had 7 bases not matched to a gene; V was cut back by 7 bases and J by 4 bases. The V gene's germline CDR1 is SEHNR and CDR2 FQNEAQ (reference sequence). The CDR3 is 13 amino acids. CDR3 in amino acids: CASNQRGWYEQYF. The CDR3 coding sequence is TGTGCCAGCAACCAGCGGGGTTGGTACGAGCAGTACTTC.

J is TRBJ1-3 and V is TRBV11-2; 7 bases are shared with TRBD1. The CDR3 contains 12 residues. Germline CDR1 SGHAT, CDR2 FQNNGV. V gave up 4 bases and J gave up 11 bases; unmatched junction bases: 5. The CDR3 spells CASSSDRLSIYF. CDR3 bases: TGTGCCAGCAGCTCGGACAGGCTCTCCATATATTTT.

The chain has TRBV19 and TRBJ1-4; 9 bases are a match to TRBD1. This CDR3 has 15 residues. The germline CDR1 and CDR2 sequences are LNHDA and SQIVND (reference sequence). V was pared by 4 bases and J by 7 bases, with 7 bases of the junction left unmatched. For the CDR3, the DNA is TGTGCCAGTAGTACAACACAGGGGGCAGTTGAAAAACTGTTTTTT. This gives the protein CASSTTQGAVEKLFF.